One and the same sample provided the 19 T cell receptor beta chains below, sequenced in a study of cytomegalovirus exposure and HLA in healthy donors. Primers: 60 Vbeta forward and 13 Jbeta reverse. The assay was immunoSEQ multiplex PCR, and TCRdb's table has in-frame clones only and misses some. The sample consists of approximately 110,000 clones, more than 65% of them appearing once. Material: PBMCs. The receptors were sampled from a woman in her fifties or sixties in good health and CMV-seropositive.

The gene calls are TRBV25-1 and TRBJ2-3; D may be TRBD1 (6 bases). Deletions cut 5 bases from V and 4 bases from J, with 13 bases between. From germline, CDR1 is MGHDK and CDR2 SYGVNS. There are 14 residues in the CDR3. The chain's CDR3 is CASSKAGASDTQYF. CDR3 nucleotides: TGTGCCAGCAGTAAGGCAGGGGCATCAGATACGCAGTATTTT.

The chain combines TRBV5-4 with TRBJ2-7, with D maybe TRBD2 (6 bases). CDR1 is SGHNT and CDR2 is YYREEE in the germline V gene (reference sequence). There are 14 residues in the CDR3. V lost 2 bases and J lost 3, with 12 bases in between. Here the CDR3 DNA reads TGTGCCAGCAGCTTCGGAGGGCCTCGCTACGAGCAGTACTTC. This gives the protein CASSFGGPRYEQYF.

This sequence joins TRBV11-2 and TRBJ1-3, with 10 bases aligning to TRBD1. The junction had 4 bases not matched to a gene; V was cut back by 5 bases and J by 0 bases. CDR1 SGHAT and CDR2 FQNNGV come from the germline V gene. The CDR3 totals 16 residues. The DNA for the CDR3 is TGTGCCAGCAGCCCGTGGACAGGGGGCTCTGGAAACACCATATATTTT. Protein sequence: CASSPWTGGSGNTIYF.

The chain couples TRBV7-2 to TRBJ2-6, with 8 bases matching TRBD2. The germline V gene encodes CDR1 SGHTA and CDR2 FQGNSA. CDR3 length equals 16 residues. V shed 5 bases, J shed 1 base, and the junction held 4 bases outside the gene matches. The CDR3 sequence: CASSNRGGSGANVLTF. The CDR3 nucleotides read TGTGCCAGCAGCAACCGGGGGGGGTCTGGGGCCAACGTCCTGACTTTC.

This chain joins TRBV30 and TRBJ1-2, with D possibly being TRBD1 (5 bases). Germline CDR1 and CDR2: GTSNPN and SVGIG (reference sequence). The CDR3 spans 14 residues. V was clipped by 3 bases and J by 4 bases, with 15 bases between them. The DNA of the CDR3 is TGTGCCTGGAGCAAAAAACAGGTCGGCTATGGCTACACCTTC. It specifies CAWSKKQVGYGYTF.

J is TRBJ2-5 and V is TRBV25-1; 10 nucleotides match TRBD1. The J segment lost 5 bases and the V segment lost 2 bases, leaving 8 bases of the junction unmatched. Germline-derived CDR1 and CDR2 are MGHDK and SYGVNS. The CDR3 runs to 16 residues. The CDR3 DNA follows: TGTGCCAGCAGTGAACCCGGGACAGGGGCCCGCGAGACCCAGTACTTC. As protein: CASSEPGTGARETQYF.

CDR3 nucleotides: TGTGCCAGCAGCCCGGGACAGAACACTGAAGCTTTCTTT. This gives the protein CASSPGQNTEAFF. The chain carries TRBV6-6 and TRBJ1-1; tentative D call: TRBD1 (6 bases). This CDR3 has 13 residues. CDR1 MNHNY and CDR2 SVGAGI come from the germline V gene (reference sequence). The V end was cut by 6 bases, the J end by 1 base, with 9 bases between.

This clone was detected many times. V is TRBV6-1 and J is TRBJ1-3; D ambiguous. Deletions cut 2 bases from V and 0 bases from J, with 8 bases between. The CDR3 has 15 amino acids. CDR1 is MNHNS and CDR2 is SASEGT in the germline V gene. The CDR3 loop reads CASSEQEGSGNTIYF. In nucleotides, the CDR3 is TGTGCCAGCAGTGAACAGGAAGGCTCTGGAAACACCATATATTTT.

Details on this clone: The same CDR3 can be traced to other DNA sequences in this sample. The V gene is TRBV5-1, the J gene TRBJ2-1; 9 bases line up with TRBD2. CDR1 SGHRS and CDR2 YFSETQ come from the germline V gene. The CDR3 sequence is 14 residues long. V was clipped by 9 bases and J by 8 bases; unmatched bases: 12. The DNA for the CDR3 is TGCGCCACCTCTAGCGGGGAGAGTGGCCATGAGCAGTTCTTC. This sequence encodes CATSSGESGHEQFF.

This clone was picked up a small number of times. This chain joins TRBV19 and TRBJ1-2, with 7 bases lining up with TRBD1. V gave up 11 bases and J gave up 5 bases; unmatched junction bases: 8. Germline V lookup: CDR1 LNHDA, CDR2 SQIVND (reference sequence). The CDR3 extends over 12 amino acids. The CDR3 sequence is CACSTGVYGYTF. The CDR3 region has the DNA TGTGCCTGCAGTACAGGGGTTTATGGCTACACCTTC. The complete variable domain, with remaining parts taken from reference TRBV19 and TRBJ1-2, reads DGGITQSPKYLFRKEGQNVTLSCEQNLNHDAMYWYRQDPGQGLRLIYYSQIVNDFQKGDIAEGYSVSREKKESFPLTVTSAQKNPTAFYLCACSTGVYGYTFGSGTRLTVV.

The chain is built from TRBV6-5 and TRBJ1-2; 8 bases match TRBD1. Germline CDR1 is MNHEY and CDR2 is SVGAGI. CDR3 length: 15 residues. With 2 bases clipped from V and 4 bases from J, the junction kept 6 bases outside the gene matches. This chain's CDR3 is CASSYTSDRAYGYTF. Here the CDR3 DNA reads TGTGCCAGCAGTTACACTTCGGACAGGGCCTATGGCTACACCTTC.

CDR3 nucleotide sequence: TGTGCCAGCAGCCCCTTCACGGGGGACCACCTCCACTTT. Protein: CASSPFTGDHLHF. V and J are TRBV7-9 and TRBJ1-6; perhaps TRBD1 as D (5 bases). Trimming removed 5 bases from V and 15 bases from J, with 17 bases in between. This CDR3 region has 13 residues. Germline assignment: CDR1 SEHNR and CDR2 FQNEAQ (reference sequence).

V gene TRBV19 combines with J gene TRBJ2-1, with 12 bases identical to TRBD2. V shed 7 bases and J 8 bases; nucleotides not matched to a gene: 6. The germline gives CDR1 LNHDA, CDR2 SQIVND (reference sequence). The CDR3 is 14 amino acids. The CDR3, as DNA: TGTGCCAGTAAAAGACTAGCGGGAGTGGATGAGCAGTTCTTC. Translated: CASKRLAGVDEQFF.

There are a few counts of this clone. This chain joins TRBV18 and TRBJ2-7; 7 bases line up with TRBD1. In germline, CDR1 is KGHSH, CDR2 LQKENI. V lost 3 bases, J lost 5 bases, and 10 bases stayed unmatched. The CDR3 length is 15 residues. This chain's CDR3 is CASSPYAGTVDEQYF. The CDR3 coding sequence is TGTGCCAGCTCACCTTACGCAGGGACAGTTGACGAGCAGTACTTC.

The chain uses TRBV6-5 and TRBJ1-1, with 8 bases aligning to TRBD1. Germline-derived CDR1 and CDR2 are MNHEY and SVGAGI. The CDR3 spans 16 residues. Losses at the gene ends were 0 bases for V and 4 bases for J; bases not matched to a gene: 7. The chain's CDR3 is CASSYSGRGRSTEAFF. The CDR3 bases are TGTGCCAGCAGTTACTCGGGCAGGGGGCGATCCACTGAAGCTTTCTTT.

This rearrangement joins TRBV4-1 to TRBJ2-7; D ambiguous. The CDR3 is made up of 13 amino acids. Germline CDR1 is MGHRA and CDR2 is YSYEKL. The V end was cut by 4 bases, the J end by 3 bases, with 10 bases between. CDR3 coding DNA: TGCGCCAGCAGCCCGTCGGTTTTCTACGAGCAGTACTTC. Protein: CASSPSVFYEQYF.

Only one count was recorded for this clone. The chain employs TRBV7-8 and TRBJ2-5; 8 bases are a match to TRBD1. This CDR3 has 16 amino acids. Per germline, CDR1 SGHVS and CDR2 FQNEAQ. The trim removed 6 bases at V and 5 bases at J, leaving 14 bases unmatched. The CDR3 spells CASSLIQGAGQETQYF. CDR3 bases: TGTGCCAGCAGTTTGATCCAGGGGGCAGGACAGGAGACCCAGTACTTC.

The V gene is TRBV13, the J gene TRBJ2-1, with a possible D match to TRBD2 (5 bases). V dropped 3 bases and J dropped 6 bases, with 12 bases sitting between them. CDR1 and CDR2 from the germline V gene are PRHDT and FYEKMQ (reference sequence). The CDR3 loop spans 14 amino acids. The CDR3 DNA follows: TGTGCCAGCAGCTTTCAGGACTTCGGCAATGAGCAGTTCTTC. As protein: CASSFQDFGNEQFF.

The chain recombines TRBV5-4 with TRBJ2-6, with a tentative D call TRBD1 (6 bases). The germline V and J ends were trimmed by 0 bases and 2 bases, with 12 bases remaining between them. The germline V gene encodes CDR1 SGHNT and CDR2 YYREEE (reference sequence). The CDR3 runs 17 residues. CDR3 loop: CASSLEVSGAGANVLTF. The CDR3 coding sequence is TGTGCCAGCAGCTTGGAGGTGTCAGGGGCTGGGGCCAACGTCCTGACTTTC. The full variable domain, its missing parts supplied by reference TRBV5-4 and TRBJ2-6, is ETGVTQSPTHLIKTRGQQVTLRCSSQSGHNTVSWYQQALGQGPQFIFQYYREEENGRGNFPPRFSGLQFPNYSSELNVNALELDDSALYLCASSLEVSGAGANVLTFGAGSRLTVL.